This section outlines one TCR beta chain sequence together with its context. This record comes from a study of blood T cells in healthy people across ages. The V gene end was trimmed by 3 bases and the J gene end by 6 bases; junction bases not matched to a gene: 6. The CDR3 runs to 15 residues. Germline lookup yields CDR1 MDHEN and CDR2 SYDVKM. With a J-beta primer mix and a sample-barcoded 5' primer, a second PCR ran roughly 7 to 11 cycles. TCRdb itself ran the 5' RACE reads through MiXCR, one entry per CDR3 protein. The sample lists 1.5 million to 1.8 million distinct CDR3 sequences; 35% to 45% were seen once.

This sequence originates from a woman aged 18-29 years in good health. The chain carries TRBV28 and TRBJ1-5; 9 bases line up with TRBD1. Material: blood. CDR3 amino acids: CASSFGTGMSQPQHF. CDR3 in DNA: TGTGCCAGCAGTTTCGGGACAGGGATGAGTCAGCCCCAGCATTTT. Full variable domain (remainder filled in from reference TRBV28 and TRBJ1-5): DVKVTQSSRYLVKRTGEKVFLECVQDMDHENMFWYRQDPGLGLRLIYFSYDVKMKEKGDIPEGYSVSREKKERFSLILESASTNQTSMYLCASSFGTGMSQPQHFGDGTRLSIL.